This is a list of T cell receptor beta chains from one sample in a study of lymphopenia after photon versus proton radiotherapy. Clones were read by immunoSEQ multiplex PCR, and TCRdb kept only the in-frame ones, dropping some. The sample consists of some 64,000 clones, roughly 87% of them appearing once. The sequencing used peripheral blood, collected from a patient treated with proton-based radiotherapy. The receptor set was obtained from a man aged 80 or over with esophageal cancer. Each CDR3 is given without its conserved first and last residue. A D gene is named only where the DNA matches it firmly. Rows give clone size only sometimes, using once, few, many, or a class for an expanded clone.

V gene,J gene,clone size,D gene,CDR3 protein
TRBV19,TRBJ1-1,.,.,ASTPGTPEAF
TRBV18,TRBJ2-1,.,.,ASSPPSGPPDEQF
TRBV7-8,TRBJ1-1,.,.,ASSPGTTEAF
TRBV5-1,TRBJ2-1,.,TRBD2,ASSPWTSDNNEQF
TRBV4-1,TRBJ2-1,once,TRBD1,ASSQEDRGRNEQF
TRBV4-2,TRBJ2-7,.,.,ASSLPGSSYEQY
TRBV5-1,TRBJ2-5,few,.,ASSLSSGTQETQY
TRBV12-5,TRBJ1-5,.,.,ASGLGTASNQPQH
TRBV20-1,TRBJ2-7,once,.,SAYQIYEQY
TRBV6-1,TRBJ1-2,.,.,ASSEGGNGWSYT
TRBV9,TRBJ2-7,.,TRBD1,ASSGTGGYEQY
TRBV10-2,TRBJ2-5,.,TRBD2,ASSTWADRPPGLAGGLETQY
TRBV29-1,TRBJ2-5,once,TRBD1,SVARDRGQEETQY
TRBV7-6,TRBJ2-1,.,.,ASSSPTEHEQF
TRBV9,TRBJ2-2,.,.,ASSPRPGTGELF
TRBV30,TRBJ2-3,.,TRBD2,AWSAPRLAGNTDTQY
TRBV27,TRBJ1-1,.,.,ASSFRQSGTEAF
TRBV5-6,TRBJ2-2,.,TRBD1,ASSSRDRGPGELF
TRBV18,TRBJ1-5,.,.,ASSPGRSGEPQH
TRBV19,TRBJ2-1,.,.,ASSIGAGYNEQF
TRBV19,TRBJ2-7,few,.,ASSVGGAYEQY
TRBV2,TRBJ1-2,once,.,ASRPGVGANYGYT
TRBV19,TRBJ2-1,.,.,ASSIGWGNEQF
TRBV30,TRBJ2-2,.,.,AWSRGTGKLF
TRBV11-2,TRBJ2-1,few,.,ASSLEGIGEQF
TRBV9,TRBJ2-7,.,TRBD1,ASSGQGDGSYEQY
TRBV6-6,TRBJ2-5,.,.,ASSYVTGKETQY
TRBV10-1,TRBJ2-7,.,TRBD1,ASSEGQGLSYEQY
TRBV15,TRBJ2-2,.,TRBD1,ATSGSGTGVTGELF
TRBV10-3,TRBJ2-5,.,.,AISDPGTHRETQY
TRBV2,TRBJ2-7,once,TRBD1,ASSGTGDFYEQY
TRBV5-4,TRBJ2-7,.,.,ASSLGAGMAYEQY
TRBV7-2,TRBJ2-7,.,TRBD1,ASSTGTGVYEQY
TRBV11-2,TRBJ1-6,.,.,ASSLAKFDSYNSPLH
TRBV7-8,TRBJ1-2,.,.,ASSLESQRTNGYT
TRBV5-8,TRBJ2-5,few,.,ASDPRGKETQY
TRBV19,TRBJ1-5,.,TRBD1,ASSTQGAGQPQH
TRBV7-8,TRBJ2-7,.,TRBD1,ASNPSPQGAVSYEQY
TRBV4-3,TRBJ2-5,.,TRBD2,ASSQEVASGATHQETQY
TRBV6-5,TRBJ1-2,.,.,ASRSDTTNYGYT
TRBV2,TRBJ2-2,.,.,ASSAIGGGTGELF
TRBV11-2,TRBJ1-3,.,.,ASSQSLGNTIY
TRBV10-3,TRBJ1-1,.,TRBD1,AIGQGGSDTEAF
TRBV30,TRBJ1-1,.,TRBD1,AWKRQGNTEAF
TRBV12-5,TRBJ2-5,.,.,ASGQGTPETQY
TRBV7-2,TRBJ2-7,.,.,ASSLSIDSLYEQY
TRBV28,TRBJ1-3,.,.,ASSPASSGNTIY
TRBV7-2,TRBJ2-5,.,.,ASSFGIQETQY
TRBV5-1,TRBJ2-7,.,.,ASSLARTASYEQY
TRBV6-6,TRBJ1-1,.,.,ASNRVNTEAF